Ten or more counts support the clone carrying this T cell receptor (beta chain). Antigen: not known. Sample time point: sample taken at primary tumor resection. Researchers sequenced whole RNA taken from tumor, nontumor lung or frozen PBMC without sorting. Patients with untreated early-stage non-small cell lung cancer, numbering 72, were the donors. Every TCR cDNA molecule bore a unique molecular identifier. Via MiXCR, TCRdb re-called the 5' RACE reads, giving one row per CDR3 protein. Among tens of thousands of distinct CDR3 sequences listed, 15% to 20% were seen once. This sample is drawn from a study of spatial heterogeneity in lung cancer. The CDR3 sequence is 13 residues long. Germline V gene data show CDR1 as SGHNT and CDR2 as YYREEE (reference sequence). V lost 4 bases and J lost 2, with 10 bases in between. Whole-study findings and limits: Blood showed ubiquitous tumor TCRs more often at resection than at routine follow-up.

Sequences were derived from PBMCs, sampled at surgery. The sequence was obtained from a male donor with early-stage non-small cell lung cancer. The rearrangement links TRBV5-4 to TRBJ2-7, with a possible D match to TRBD2 (5 bases). CDR3 residues: CASSAAGAYEQYF. CDR3 DNA sequence: TGTGCCAGCAGCGCCGCCGGGGCCTACGAGCAGTACTTC.